These T cell receptor beta chains were read from a single sample in a study of OX40 agonist ivuxolimab in advanced cancers. Clones were sequenced by immunoSEQ multiplex PCR, and TCRdb holds only the in-frame ones, with some missing. The sample shows 60,000 to 75,000 clones, around nine tenths of them seen only once. The sequences come from CD4+ or CD8+ T cells sorted from blood, collected in a trial of the OX40 agonist ivuxolimab. The receptor source for this set is an adult with an advanced solid tumor such as melanoma, head and neck, liver or kidney cancer. CDR3s include the opening cysteine and the closing phenylalanine or tryptophan. The D gene is left open where the match is weak. Clone size is shown for a subset of rows, as once, few, many or a class of expanded clone.

-	TRBJ1-1	-	TRBV6-5	CASSYGFFTEAFF	TGTGCCAGCAGTTATGGGTTTTTCACTGAAGCTTTCTTT
once	TRBJ2-3	-	TRBV10-3	CAISDLGPGTGTDTQYF	TGTGCCATCAGTGATCTGGGACCCGGTACGGGCACAGATACGCAGTATTTT
-	TRBJ1-5	TRBD1	TRBV6-1	CASRDRGWNQPQHF	TGTGCCAGCAGGGACAGGGGATGGAATCAGCCCCAGCATTTT
-	TRBJ1-4	-	TRBV9	CASSVAGLNEKLFF	TGTGCCAGCAGCGTAGCAGGGCTGAATGAAAAACTGTTTTTT
-	TRBJ1-2	-	TRBV7-2	CASSLEAGSGYTF	TGTGCCAGCAGCTTAGAGGCAGGGAGTGGCTACACCTTC
-	TRBJ2-2	-	TRBV11-2	CASSSRGLAGELFF	TGTGCCAGCAGTTCCAGAGGCTTAGCCGGGGAGCTGTTTTTT
-	TRBJ1-3	-	TRBV5-4	CASSLERTSETIYF	TGTGCCAGCAGCTTGGAACGGACCTCTGAGACCATATATTTT
-	TRBJ1-1	-	TRBV19	CASREGQVNTEAFF	TGTGCCAGTAGGGAGGGGCAGGTGAACACTGAAGCTTTCTTT
-	TRBJ2-5	TRBD2	TRBV5-6	CASSRGLAGQETQYF	TGTGCCAGCAGCCGCGGACTAGCGGGACAAGAGACCCAGTACTTC
-	TRBJ2-3	-	TRBV5-1	CASSSGPTTDTQYF	TGCGCCAGCAGCTCGGGACCAACCACAGATACGCAGTATTTT
-	TRBJ2-3	-	TRBV5-1	CASSLAGAFPRPYF	TGCGCCAGCAGCTTGGCGGGAGCCTTCCCCAGGCCGTATTTT
-	TRBJ1-2	TRBD1	TRBV6-5	CASSTGQGRIGYTF	TGTGCCAGCAGCACAGGACAGGGGAGGATCGGCTACACCTTC
-	TRBJ2-7	-	TRBV19	CASMSQGYEQYF	TGTGCCAGTATGAGTCAGGGGTACGAGCAGTACTTC
-	TRBJ1-1	-	TRBV6-1	CASIYLAQYTEAFF	TGTGCCAGCATTTATCTCGCACAGTACACTGAAGCTTTCTTT
-	TRBJ1-1	-	TRBV10-3	CAITKGGARAEAFF	TGTGCCATCACCAAGGGGGGGGCGCGGGCTGAAGCTTTCTTT
once	TRBJ1-4	-	TRBV5-1	CASRPERIGEKLFF	TGCGCCAGCAGACCGGAAAGGATCGGGGAAAAACTGTTTTTT
-	TRBJ2-2	TRBD1	TRBV5-1	CATTRQGDTGELFF	TGCGCCACAACTAGACAGGGTGACACCGGGGAGCTGTTTTTT
-	TRBJ1-1	-	TRBV13	CASSHRGGTEAFF	TGTGCCAGCAGCCACCGGGGAGGCACTGAAGCTTTCTTT
-	TRBJ1-2	-	TRBV20-1	CSARIEEAYTF	TGCAGTGCTAGGATTGAGGAAGCCTACACCTTC
-	TRBJ2-5	TRBD1	TRBV19	CASSIRDRETQYF	TGTGCCAGTAGTATCCGGGACAGGGAGACCCAGTACTTC
-	TRBJ1-4	-	TRBV11-2	CASSSGLLRGKLFF	TGTGCCAGCAGCTCCGGGCTCCTTCGTGGAAAACTGTTTTTT
few	TRBJ1-5	-	TRBV6-1	CASSESTYYSNQPQHF	TGTGCCAGCAGTGAGTCGACATATTATAGCAATCAGCCCCAGCATTTT
-	TRBJ2-7	-	TRBV28	CASSLGRSYEQYF	TGTGCCAGCAGTTTAGGCAGGTCTTACGAGCAGTACTTC
-	TRBJ1-2	TRBD1	TRBV30	CAWGTGHNYGYTF	TGTGCCTGGGGGACAGGGCATAACTATGGCTACACCTTC
few	TRBJ1-1	-	TRBV7-3	CASSPTGETTEAFF	TGTGCCAGCAGCCCTACCGGGGAGACCACTGAAGCTTTCTTT
-	TRBJ2-1	-	TRBV11-2	CASSADYVGDEQFF	TGTGCCAGCAGCGCGGACTACGTGGGGGATGAGCAGTTCTTC
-	TRBJ2-2	-	TRBV5-6	CASSLLGGSNTGELFF	TGTGCCAGCAGCCTACTCGGGGGATCGAACACCGGGGAGCTGTTTTTT
-	TRBJ2-7	-	TRBV4-2	CASSQDYSYEQYF	TGTGCCAGCAGCCAAGACTACAGCTACGAGCAGTACTTC
-	TRBJ1-3	-	TRBV19	CASSGQSGNTIYF	TGTGCCAGTAGTGGACAATCTGGAAACACCATATATTTT
-	TRBJ2-7	-	TRBV6-5	CASSYSDLYEQYF	TGTGCCAGCAGTTACTCGGACCTCTACGAGCAGTACTTC
-	TRBJ2-7	TRBD2	TRBV7-9	CASLLAGADEQYF	TGTGCCAGCTTACTAGCGGGAGCGGACGAGCAGTACTTC
-	TRBJ2-7	TRBD2	TRBV29-1	CSVLTSGSPYEQYF	TGCAGCGTCCTGACTAGCGGGAGCCCCTACGAGCAGTACTTC
-	TRBJ2-7	-	TRBV7-8	CASRSDGSYEQYF	TGTGCCAGCAGGTCGGACGGCTCCTACGAGCAGTACTTC
-	TRBJ2-1	-	TRBV5-4	CASSLGGSSYNEQFF	TGTGCCAGCAGCTTGGGAGGGAGCTCCTACAATGAGCAGTTCTTC
few	TRBJ1-2	-	TRBV18	CATRPGFETGLSGGYTF	TGTGCCACCCGACCTGGGTTCGAGACAGGTCTCTCGGGAGGCTACACCTTC
-	TRBJ2-5	TRBD2	TRBV25-1	CASSGLAGLGETQYF	TGTGCCAGCAGTGGGTTAGCGGGGTTAGGAGAGACCCAGTACTTC
-	TRBJ2-5	-	TRBV14	CASTRLGEETQYF	TGTGCCAGCACCCGACTGGGTGAGGAGACCCAGTACTTC
-	TRBJ2-7	TRBD1	TRBV18	CASSLQQTGGEQYF	TGTGCCAGCTCTCTACAACAGACAGGGGGCGAGCAGTACTTC
-	TRBJ1-2	-	TRBV11-2	CASSLDPLGSRGYTF	TGTGCCAGCAGCTTAGACCCCCTCGGGAGCCGTGGCTACACCTTC
-	TRBJ2-7	TRBD2	TRBV19	CASSSGTSATYEQYF	TGTGCCAGTAGCTCTGGGACTAGCGCGACCTACGAGCAGTACTTC